The rows below give T cell receptor beta chains drawn from one sample of a study of post-analysis software for immune sequencing data. MiXCR was run by TCRdb on the PCR reads, yielding one entry per CDR3 protein. The sample yields 750,000 to 950,000 distinct CDR3 sequences, around 50% seen once. The specimen was blood. The receptor set was obtained from a girl under 18 with multiple sclerosis. Both conserved end residues are part of each CDR3. D genes are given only for firm matches. Size tells how often a clone was seen (once, few, many) or the class of an expanded clone, and some rows leave it out.

TRBJ2-1	TRBV7-9	-	17	TRBD2	CASSSSGSGLAYNEQFF	TGTGCCAGCAGCTCCAGCGGGTCCGGACTAGCCTACAATGAGCAGTTCTTC
TRBJ1-6	TRBV7-3	few	13	-	CASSDSYNSPLHF	TGTGCCAGCAGCGACTCCTATAATTCACCCCTCCACTTT
TRBJ2-1	TRBV5-1	-	19	TRBD2	CASSPGLAGGSPRYNEQFF	TGCGCCAGCAGCCCGGGACTAGCGGGAGGGTCCCCCCGGTACAATGAGCAGTTCTTC
TRBJ1-5	TRBV6-5	-	15	-	CASSPSQGWNQPQHF	TGTGCCAGCAGTCCCTCCCAGGGGTGGAATCAGCCCCAGCATTTT
TRBJ1-3	TRBV6-1	-	14	-	CASSEYNSGNTIYF	TGTGCCAGCAGTGAATACAACTCTGGAAACACCATATATTTT
TRBJ2-5	TRBV15	-	15	TRBD2	CATSRAGLVQETRYF	TGTGCCACCAGCAGAGCGGGACTAGTACAAGAGACCCGGTACTTC
TRBJ1-3	TRBV7-2	-	16	TRBD1	CASSGGGQSSGNTIYF	TGTGCCAGCAGCGGGGGGGGACAGAGCTCTGGAAACACCATATATTTT
TRBJ2-1	TRBV29-1	once	14	TRBD2	CSVALAGGSAEQFF	TGCAGCGTTGCGCTGGCGGGAGGGTCAGCTGAGCAGTTCTTC
TRBJ2-2	TRBV6-4	few	14	TRBD2	CASSASGSTGELFF	TGTGCCAGCAGTGCTAGCGGGAGTACCGGGGAGCTGTTTTTT
TRBJ2-7	TRBV29-1	-	12	TRBD2	CSVASGSHEQYF	TGCAGCGTAGCTAGCGGGAGCCACGAGCAGTACTTC
TRBJ2-7	TRBV12-3/TRBV12-4	few	14	-	CASGNGKAPYEQYF	TGTGCCAGCGGTAATGGGAAAGCTCCCTACGAGCAGTACTTC
TRBJ2-7	TRBV25-1	few	13	-	CASSVLSSYEQYF	TGTGCCAGCAGTGTACTAAGCTCCTACGAGCAGTACTTC
TRBJ1-5	TRBV20-1	-	14	-	CSASRRGPSQPQHF	TGCAGTGCCTCCCGGAGGGGCCCTAGTCAACCCCAGCATTTT
TRBJ2-5	TRBV10-3	-	12	-	CAISSDFGTQYF	TGTGCCATCAGCTCTGATTTCGGGACCCAGTACTTC
TRBJ2-3	TRBV20-1	-	12	-	CSARTTTDTQYF	TGCAGTGCTAGAACAACCACAGATACGCAGTATTTT
TRBJ2-1	TRBV20-1	-	14	TRBD2	CSARSGGAFNEQFF	TGCAGTGCTCGAAGCGGGGGGGCCTTTAATGAGCAGTTCTTC
TRBJ2-1	TRBV20-1	-	11	-	CSARILNEQFF	TGCAGTGCTAGAATCCTGAATGAGCAGTTCTTC
TRBJ2-7	TRBV6-1	once	14	-	CASSDPGKGLEQYF	TGTGCCAGCAGTGACCCAGGGAAAGGCCTCGAGCAGTACTTC
TRBJ2-3	TRBV20-1	-	14	-	CSAGRTFDTDTQYF	TGCAGTGCTGGTAGGACTTTCGACACAGATACGCAGTATTTT
TRBJ2-1	TRBV7-6	-	15	-	CASSSLVAPYNEQFF	TGTGCCAGCAGCTCTCTAGTAGCCCCTTACAATGAGCAGTTCTTC
TRBJ1-2	TRBV7-9	-	14	-	CASSQARDNYGYTF	TGTGCCAGCAGCCAAGCCAGGGATAACTATGGCTACACCTTC
TRBJ2-1	TRBV5-5	-	14	-	CASSFLLGNNEQFF	TGTGCCAGCAGCTTTCTACTAGGAAACAATGAGCAGTTCTTC
TRBJ1-2	TRBV5-1	-	12	-	CASSLERGGYTF	TGCGCCAGCAGCTTGGAACGTGGAGGCTACACCTTC
TRBJ2-1	TRBV29-1	few	14	-	CSVDREGLANEQFF	TGCAGCGTTGATCGAGAAGGCCTTGCCAATGAGCAGTTCTTC
TRBJ2-1	TRBV5-1	-	17	TRBD2	CASRVGLAGSSYNEQFF	TGCGCCAGCAGAGTTGGACTAGCGGGTAGCTCCTACAATGAGCAGTTCTTC
TRBJ2-3	TRBV29-1	few	14	TRBD2	CSSGDGRVADTQYF	TGCAGCTCGGGGGACGGGAGGGTGGCAGATACGCAGTATTTT
TRBJ1-5	TRBV6-6	-	14	TRBD1	CASRGTGGRQPQHF	TGTGCCAGCAGAGGGACAGGGGGCCGTCAGCCCCAGCATTTT
TRBJ2-5	TRBV7-9	few	15	TRBD2	CASSQTLAVQETQYF	TGTGCCAGCAGCCAAACACTAGCGGTGCAAGAGACCCAGTACTTC
TRBJ2-1	TRBV29-1	-	14	-	CSSKLRGIHNEQFF	TGCAGCTCGAAGCTACGGGGGATACACAATGAGCAGTTCTTC
TRBJ1-5	TRBV4-2	-	15	-	CASSPAGQLNQPQHF	TGTGCCAGCAGCCCCGCAGGACAGCTTAATCAGCCCCAGCATTTT
TRBJ2-7	TRBV7-8	-	16	TRBD2	CASSLDPSGSSYEQYF	TGTGCCAGCAGCTTAGATCCTAGCGGAAGCTCCTACGAGCAGTACTTC
TRBJ2-7	TRBV6-5	-	14	-	CASSYSIQGGEQYF	TGTGCCAGCAGTTACTCTATACAGGGTGGCGAGCAGTACTTC
TRBJ2-3	TRBV20-1	-	15	-	CSVQVASGFTDTQYF	TGCAGTGTCCAAGTCGCTAGTGGGTTTACAGATACGCAGTATTTT
TRBJ2-7	TRBV7-9	-	14	-	CASSSSTVPYEQYF	TGTGCCAGCAGCTCATCGACAGTCCCCTACGAGCAGTACTTC
TRBJ2-7	TRBV6-5	-	14	-	CASSTPNAGGEQYF	TGTGCCAGCAGTACCCCGAACGCTGGGGGCGAGCAGTACTTC
TRBJ1-2	TRBV5-1	-	16	-	CASSLAYAGAVDGYTF	TGCGCCAGCAGCTTGGCCTACGCAGGGGCGGTAGATGGCTACACCTTC
TRBJ1-1	TRBV20-1	-	13	-	CSAYYRMNTEAFF	TGCAGTGCATACTACAGGATGAACACTGAAGCTTTCTTT
TRBJ2-7	TRBV29-1	few	13	-	CSVQMTMSYEQYF	TGCAGCGTTCAAATGACTATGTCCTACGAGCAGTACTTC
TRBJ2-5	TRBV10-3	-	18	TRBD2	CAISETRIIAGGLETQYF	TGTGCCATCAGTGAGACAAGAATTATAGCGGGGGGGCTGGAGACCCAGTACTTC
TRBJ2-1	TRBV20-1	-	16	TRBD2	CSARDLSGSSYNEQFF	TGCAGTGCTAGAGATTTAAGCGGGAGCTCCTACAATGAGCAGTTCTTC
TRBJ2-1	TRBV12-3/TRBV12-4	-	13	TRBD2	CASNGGVYNEQFF	TGTGCCAGCAACGGGGGGGTCTACAATGAGCAGTTCTTC
TRBJ2-7	TRBV20-1	-	13	TRBD2	CSANSGSQYEQYF	TGCAGTGCAAATAGCGGGAGTCAGTACGAGCAGTACTTC
TRBJ2-5	TRBV20-1	-	12	TRBD1	CSAHRTGREQYF	TGCAGTGCCCACCGGACAGGGCGTGAGCAGTACTTC
TRBJ2-3	TRBV12-3/TRBV12-4	-	15	-	CASSEGRGFTDAQYF	TGTGCCAGCAGCGAGGGACGGGGGTTCACAGATGCGCAGTATTTT